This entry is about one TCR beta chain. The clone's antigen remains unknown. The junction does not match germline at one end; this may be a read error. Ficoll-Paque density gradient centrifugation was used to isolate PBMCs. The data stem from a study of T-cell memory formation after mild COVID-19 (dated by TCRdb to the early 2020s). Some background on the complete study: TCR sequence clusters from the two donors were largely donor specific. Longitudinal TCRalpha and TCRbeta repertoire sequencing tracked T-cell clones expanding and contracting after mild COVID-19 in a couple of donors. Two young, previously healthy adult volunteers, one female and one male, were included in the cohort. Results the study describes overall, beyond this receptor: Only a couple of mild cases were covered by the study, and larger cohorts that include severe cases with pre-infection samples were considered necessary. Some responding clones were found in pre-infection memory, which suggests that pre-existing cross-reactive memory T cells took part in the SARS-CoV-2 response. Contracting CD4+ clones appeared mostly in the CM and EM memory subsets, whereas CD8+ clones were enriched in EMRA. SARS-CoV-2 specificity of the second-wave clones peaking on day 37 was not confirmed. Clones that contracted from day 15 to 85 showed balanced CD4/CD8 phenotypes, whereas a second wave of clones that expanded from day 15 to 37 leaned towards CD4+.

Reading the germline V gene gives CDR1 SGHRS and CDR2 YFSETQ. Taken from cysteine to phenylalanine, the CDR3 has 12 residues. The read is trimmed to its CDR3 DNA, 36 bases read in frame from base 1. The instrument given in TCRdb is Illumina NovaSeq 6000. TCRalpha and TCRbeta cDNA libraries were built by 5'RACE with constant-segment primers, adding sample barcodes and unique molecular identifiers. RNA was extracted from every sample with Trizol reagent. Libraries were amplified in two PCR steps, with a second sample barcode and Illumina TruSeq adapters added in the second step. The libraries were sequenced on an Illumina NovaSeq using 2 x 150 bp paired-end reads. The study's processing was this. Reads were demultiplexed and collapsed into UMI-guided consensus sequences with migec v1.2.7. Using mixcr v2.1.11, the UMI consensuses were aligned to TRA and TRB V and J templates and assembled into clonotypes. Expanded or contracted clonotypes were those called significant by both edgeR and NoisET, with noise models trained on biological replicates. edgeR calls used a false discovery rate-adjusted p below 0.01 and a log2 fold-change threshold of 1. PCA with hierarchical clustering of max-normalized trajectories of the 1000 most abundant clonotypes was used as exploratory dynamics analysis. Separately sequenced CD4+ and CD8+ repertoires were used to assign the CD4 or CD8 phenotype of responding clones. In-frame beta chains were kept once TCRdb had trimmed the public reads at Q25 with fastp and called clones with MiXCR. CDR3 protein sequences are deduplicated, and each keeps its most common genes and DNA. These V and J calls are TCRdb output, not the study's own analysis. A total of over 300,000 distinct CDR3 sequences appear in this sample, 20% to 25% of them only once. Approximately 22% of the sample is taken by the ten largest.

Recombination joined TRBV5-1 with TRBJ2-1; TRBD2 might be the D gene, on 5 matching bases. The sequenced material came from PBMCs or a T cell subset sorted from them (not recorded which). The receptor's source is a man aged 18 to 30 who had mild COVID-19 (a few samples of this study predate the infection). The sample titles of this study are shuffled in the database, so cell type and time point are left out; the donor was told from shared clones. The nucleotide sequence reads TGCGCCAGCAGCTCCACCGAGGGTCTGGGTGAGTTC. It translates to CASSSTEGLGEF.